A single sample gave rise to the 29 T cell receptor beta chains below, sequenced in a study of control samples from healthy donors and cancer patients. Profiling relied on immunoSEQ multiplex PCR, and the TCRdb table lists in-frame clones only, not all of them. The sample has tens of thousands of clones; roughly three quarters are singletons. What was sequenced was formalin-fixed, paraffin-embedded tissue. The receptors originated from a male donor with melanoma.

In DNA, the CDR3 is TGTGCCAGCAGCCCCCCAGGGGGCGGGGGTGAGCAGTTCTTC. It specifies CASSPPGGGGEQFF. The V gene is TRBV11-3, the J gene TRBJ2-1; D perhaps matches TRBD1 (8 bases). The CDR3 consists of 14 residues. Trimming cost V 5 bases and J 9 bases, with 17 bases left between them. The germline V gene has CDR1 SGHNT and CDR2 YENEEA.

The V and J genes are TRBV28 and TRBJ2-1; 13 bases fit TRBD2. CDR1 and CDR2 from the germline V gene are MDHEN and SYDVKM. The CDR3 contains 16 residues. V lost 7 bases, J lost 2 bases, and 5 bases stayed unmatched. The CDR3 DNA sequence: TGTGCCAGCACCGGACTAGCGGGAGAACCCTACAATGAGCAGTTCTTC. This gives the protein CASTGLAGEPYNEQFF.

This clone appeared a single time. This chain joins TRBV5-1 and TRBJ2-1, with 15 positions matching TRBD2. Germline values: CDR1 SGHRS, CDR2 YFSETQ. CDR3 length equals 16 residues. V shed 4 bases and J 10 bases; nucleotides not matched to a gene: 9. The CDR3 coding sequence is TGCGCCAGCAGCCCTTGGACTAGCGGGAGGGCCGGAGAGCAGTTCTTC. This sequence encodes CASSPWTSGRAGEQFF.

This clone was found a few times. CDR3 region: CASSRGDLNTEAFF. The CDR3 nucleotides read TGTGCCAGCAGCCGAGGGGACCTGAACACTGAAGCTTTCTTT. The rearrangement uses TRBV7-9 and TRBJ1-1; TRBD1 is a possible D gene (5 bases). V gave up 5 bases and J gave up 0 bases, with 10 bases separating them. The CDR3 length is 14 residues. Germline V gene data show CDR1 as SEHNR and CDR2 as FQNEAQ (reference sequence).

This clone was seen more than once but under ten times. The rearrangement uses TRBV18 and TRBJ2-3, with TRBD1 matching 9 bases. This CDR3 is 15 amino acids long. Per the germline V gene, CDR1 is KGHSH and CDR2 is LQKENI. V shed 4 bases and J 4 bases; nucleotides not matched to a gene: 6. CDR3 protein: CASSRTGANADTQYF. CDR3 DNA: TGTGCCAGCTCACGGACAGGGGCTAACGCAGATACGCAGTATTTT.

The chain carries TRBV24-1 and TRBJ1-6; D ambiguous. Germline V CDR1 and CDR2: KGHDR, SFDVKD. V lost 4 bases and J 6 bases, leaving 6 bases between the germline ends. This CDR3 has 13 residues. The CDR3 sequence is CATSEGLNSPLHF. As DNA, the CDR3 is TGTGCCACCAGTGAGGGCCTTAATTCACCCCTCCACTTT.

The CDR3 nucleotides are TGTGCCAGTAGTACCTGGGGGGACTCCCGAGGCGAGCAGTACTTC. This codes for CASSTWGDSRGEQYF. J is TRBJ2-7 and V is TRBV19; maybe TRBD2 (6 bases). Germline CDR1 LNHDA, CDR2 SQIVND (reference sequence). This CDR3 comprises 15 residues. The ends were cut back, 4 bases at V and 6 bases at J, with 19 bases in the middle.

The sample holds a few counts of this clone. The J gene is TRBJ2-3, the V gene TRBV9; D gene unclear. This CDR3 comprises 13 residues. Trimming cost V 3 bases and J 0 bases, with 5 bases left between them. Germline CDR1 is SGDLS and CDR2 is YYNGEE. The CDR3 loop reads CASSGTSTDTQYF. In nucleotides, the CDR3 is TGTGCCAGCAGCGGAACTAGCACAGATACGCAGTATTTT. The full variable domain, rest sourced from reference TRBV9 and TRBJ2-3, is DSGVTQTPKHLITATGQRVTLRCSPRSGDLSVYWYQQSLDQGLQFLIQYYNGEERAKGNILERFSAQQFPDLHSELNLSSLELGDSALYFCASSGTSTDTQYFGPGTRLTVL.

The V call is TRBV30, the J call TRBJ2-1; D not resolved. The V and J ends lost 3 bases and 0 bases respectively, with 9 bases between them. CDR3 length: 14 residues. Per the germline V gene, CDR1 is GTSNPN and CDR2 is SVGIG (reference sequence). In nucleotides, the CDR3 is TGTGCCTGGAGATTGGAAAGCTCCTACAATGAGCAGTTCTTC. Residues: CAWRLESSYNEQFF.

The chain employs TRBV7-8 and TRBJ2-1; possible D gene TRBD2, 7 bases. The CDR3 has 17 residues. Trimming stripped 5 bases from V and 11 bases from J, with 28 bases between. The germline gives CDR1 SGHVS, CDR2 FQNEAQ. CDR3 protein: CASSPYPGLIKGGQQFF. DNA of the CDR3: TGTGCCAGCAGCCCGTACCCGGGACTAATCAAAGGGGGACAGCAGTTCTTC.

The DNA for the CDR3 is TGTGCCAGCTCACCAGCGGCTAGCGGAAACAATGAGCAGTTCTTC. Translated: CASSPAASGNNEQFF. The chain couples TRBV18 to TRBJ2-1; 7 nucleotides line up with TRBD2. Germline CDR1 KGHSH, CDR2 LQKENI. CDR3 length: 15 amino acids. The V gene end was trimmed by 2 bases and the J gene end by 5 bases; junction bases not matched to a gene: 6.

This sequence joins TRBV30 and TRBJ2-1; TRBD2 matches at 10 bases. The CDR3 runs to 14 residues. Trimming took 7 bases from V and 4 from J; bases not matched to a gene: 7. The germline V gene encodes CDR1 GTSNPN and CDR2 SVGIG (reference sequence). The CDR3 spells CALGGTSAYNEQFF. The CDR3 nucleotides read TGTGCCTTGGGGGGGACTAGCGCTTACAATGAGCAGTTCTTC.

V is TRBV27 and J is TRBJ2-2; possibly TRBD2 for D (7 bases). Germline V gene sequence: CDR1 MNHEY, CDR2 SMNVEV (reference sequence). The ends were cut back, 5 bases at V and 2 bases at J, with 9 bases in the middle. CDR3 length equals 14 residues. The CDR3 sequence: CASSGGANTGELFF. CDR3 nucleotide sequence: TGTGCCAGCAGTGGGGGGGCTAACACCGGGGAGCTGTTTTTT.

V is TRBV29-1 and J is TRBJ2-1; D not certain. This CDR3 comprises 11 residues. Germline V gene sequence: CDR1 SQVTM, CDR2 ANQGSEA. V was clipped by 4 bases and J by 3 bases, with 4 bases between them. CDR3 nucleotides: TGCAGCGTTGGGGGCTACAATGAGCAGTTCTTC. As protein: CSVGGYNEQFF.

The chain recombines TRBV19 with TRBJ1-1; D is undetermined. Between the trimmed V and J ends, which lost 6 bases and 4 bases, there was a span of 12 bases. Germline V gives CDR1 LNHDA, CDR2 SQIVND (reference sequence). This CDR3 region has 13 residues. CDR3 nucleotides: TGTGCCAGTAGCCTCACAGCGGGCACTGAAGCTTTCTTT. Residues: CASSLTAGTEAFF.

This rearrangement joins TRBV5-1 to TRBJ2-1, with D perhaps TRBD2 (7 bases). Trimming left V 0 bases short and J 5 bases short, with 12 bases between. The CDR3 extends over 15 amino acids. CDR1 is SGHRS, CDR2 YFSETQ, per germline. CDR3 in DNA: TGCGCCAGCAGCTTGGGCGGGGGCGGGCACAATGAGCAGTTCTTC. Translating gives CASSLGGGGHNEQFF.

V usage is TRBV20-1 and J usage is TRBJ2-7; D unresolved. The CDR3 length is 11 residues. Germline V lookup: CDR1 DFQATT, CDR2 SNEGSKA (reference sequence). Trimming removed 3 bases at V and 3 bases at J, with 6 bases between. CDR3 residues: CSASDDYEQYF. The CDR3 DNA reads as TGCAGTGCTAGTGATGACTACGAGCAGTACTTC.

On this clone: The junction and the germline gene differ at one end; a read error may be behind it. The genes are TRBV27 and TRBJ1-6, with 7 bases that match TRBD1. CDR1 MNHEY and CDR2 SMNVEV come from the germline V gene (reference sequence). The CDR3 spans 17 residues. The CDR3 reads CASSPGQSRSYNLPLHF. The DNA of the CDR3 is TGTGCCAGCAGTCCGGGACAGTCCCGCTCCTATAATTTACCCCTCCACTTT.

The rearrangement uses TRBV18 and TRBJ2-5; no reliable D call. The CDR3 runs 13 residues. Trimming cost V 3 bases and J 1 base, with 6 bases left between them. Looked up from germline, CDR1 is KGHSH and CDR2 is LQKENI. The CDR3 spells CASSPIGQETQYF. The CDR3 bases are TGTGCCAGCTCACCTATAGGCCAAGAGACCCAGTACTTC. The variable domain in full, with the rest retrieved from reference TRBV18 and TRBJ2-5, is NAGVMQNPRHLVRRRGQEARLRCSPMKGHSHVYWYRQLPEEGLKFMVYLQKENIIDESGMPKERFSAEFPKEGPSILRIQQVVRGDSAAYFCASSPIGQETQYFGPGTRLLVL.

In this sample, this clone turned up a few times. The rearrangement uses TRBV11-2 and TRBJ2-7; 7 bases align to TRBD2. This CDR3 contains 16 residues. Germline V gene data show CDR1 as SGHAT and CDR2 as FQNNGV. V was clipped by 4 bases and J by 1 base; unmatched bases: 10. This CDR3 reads CASSWPGRVVSYEQYF. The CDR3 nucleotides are TGTGCCAGCAGCTGGCCGGGGAGGGTGGTTTCCTACGAGCAGTACTTC.

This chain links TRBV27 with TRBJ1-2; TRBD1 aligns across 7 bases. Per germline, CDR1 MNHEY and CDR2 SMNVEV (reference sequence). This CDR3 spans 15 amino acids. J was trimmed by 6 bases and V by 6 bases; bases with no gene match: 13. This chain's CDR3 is CASSQTGLGGNGYTF. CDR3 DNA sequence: TGTGCCAGCAGCCAGACAGGGCTGGGGGGAAATGGCTACACCTTC.

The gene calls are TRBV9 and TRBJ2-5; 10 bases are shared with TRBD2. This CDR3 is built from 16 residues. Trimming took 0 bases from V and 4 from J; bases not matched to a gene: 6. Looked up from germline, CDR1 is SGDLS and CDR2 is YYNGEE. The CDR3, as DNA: TGTGCCAGCAGCGTAGCCCCTAGCGGGAGCGGAGAGACCCAGTACTTC. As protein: CASSVAPSGSGETQYF. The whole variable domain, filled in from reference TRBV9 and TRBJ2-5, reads DSGVTQTPKHLITATGQRVTLRCSPRSGDLSVYWYQQSLDQGLQFLIQYYNGEERAKGNILERFSAQQFPDLHSELNLSSLELGDSALYFCASSVAPSGSGETQYFGPGTRLLVL.

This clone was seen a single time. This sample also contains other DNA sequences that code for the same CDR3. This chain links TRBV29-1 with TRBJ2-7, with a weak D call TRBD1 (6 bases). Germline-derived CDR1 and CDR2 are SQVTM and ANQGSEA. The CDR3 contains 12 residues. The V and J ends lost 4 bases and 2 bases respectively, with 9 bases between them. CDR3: CSVAQGPYEQYF. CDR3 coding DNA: TGCAGCGTTGCACAGGGTCCCTACGAGCAGTACTTC.

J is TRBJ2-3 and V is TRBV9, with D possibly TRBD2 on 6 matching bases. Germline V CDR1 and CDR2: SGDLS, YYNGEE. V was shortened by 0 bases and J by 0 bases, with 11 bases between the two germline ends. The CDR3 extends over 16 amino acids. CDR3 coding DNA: TGTGCCAGCAGCGTAGGGTGGGGGACTAGCACAGATACGCAGTATTTT. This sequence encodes CASSVGWGTSTDTQYF.

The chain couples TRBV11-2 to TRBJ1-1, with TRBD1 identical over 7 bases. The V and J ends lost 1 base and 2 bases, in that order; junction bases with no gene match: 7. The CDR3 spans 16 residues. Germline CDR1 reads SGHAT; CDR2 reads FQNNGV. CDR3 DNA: TGTGCCAGCAGCTTAGGGGACAGCTCAGAAAACACTGAAGCTTTCTTT. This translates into CASSLGDSSENTEAFF.

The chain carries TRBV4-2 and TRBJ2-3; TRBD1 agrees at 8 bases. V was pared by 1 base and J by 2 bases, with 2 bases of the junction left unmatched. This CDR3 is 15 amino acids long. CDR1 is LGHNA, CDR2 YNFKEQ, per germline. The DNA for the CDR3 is TGTGCCAGCAGCCAAGCGGACAGGGCCACAGATACGCAGTATTTT. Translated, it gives CASSQADRATDTQYF.

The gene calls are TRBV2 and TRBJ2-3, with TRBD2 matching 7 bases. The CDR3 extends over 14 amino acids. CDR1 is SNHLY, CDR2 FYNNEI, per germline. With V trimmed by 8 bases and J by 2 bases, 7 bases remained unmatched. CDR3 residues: CASGRVQTTDTQYF. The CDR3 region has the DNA TGTGCCAGCGGGAGGGTTCAGACCACAGATACGCAGTATTTT.

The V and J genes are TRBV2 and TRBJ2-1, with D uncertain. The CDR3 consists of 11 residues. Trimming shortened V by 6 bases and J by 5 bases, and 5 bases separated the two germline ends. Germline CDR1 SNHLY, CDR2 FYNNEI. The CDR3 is CASRENNEQFF. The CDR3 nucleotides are TGTGCCAGCAGGGAGAACAATGAGCAGTTCTTC. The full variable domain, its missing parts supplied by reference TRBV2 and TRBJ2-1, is EPEVTQTPSHQVTQMGQEVILRCVPISNHLYFYWYRQILGQKVEFLVSFYNNEISEKSEIFDDQFSVERPDGSNFTLKIRSTKLEDSAMYFCASRENNEQFFGPGTRLTVL.

CDR3 protein: CASSPRTDEQFF. As DNA, the CDR3 is TGTGCCAGTAGTCCCCGGACCGATGAGCAGTTCTTC. J is TRBJ2-1 and V is TRBV19; D is ambiguous. CDR1 and CDR2 from the germline V gene are LNHDA and SQIVND (reference sequence). The CDR3 totals 12 residues. V gave up 5 bases and J gave up 8 bases, with 10 bases separating them.